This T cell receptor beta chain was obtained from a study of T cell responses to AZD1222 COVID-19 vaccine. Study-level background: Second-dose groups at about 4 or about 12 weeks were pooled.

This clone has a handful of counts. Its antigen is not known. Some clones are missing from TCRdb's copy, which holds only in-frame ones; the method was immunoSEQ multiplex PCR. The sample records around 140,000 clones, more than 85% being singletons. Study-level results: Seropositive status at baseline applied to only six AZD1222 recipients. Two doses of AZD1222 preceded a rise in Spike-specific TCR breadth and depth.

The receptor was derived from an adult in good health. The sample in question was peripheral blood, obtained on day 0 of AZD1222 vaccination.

This CDR3 is CAISEMGQGLYEQYF. The CDR3 DNA reads TGTGCCATCAGCGAGATGGGACAGGGCCTCTACGAGCAGTACTTC. The chain links TRBV10-3 to TRBJ2-7, with 9 bases that match TRBD1. CDR1 ENHRY and CDR2 SYGVKD come from the germline V gene. The V gene end was trimmed by 6 bases and the J gene end by 3 bases; junction bases not matched to a gene: 9. The CDR3 is 15 residues long.